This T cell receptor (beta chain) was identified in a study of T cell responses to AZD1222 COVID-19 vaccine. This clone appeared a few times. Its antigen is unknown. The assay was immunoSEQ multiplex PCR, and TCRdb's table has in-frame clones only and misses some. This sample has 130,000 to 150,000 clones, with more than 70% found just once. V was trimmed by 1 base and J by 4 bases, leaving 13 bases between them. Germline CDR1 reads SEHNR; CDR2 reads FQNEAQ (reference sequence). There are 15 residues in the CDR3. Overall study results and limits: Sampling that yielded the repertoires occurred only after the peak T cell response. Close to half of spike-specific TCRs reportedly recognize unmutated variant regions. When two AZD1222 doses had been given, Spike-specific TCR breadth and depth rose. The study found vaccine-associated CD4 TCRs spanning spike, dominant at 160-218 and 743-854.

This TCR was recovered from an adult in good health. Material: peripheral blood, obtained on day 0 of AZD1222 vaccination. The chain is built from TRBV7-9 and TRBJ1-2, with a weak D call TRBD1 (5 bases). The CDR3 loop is CASSLGTAGRYGYTF. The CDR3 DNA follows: TGTGCCAGCAGCTTAGGGACGGCAGGGCGCTATGGCTACACCTTC. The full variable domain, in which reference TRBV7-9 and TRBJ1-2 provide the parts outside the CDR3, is DTGVSQNPRHKITKRGQNVTFRCDPISEHNRLYWYRQTLGQGPEFLTYFQNEAQLEKSRLLSDRFSAERPKGSFSTLEIQRTEQGDSAMYLCASSLGTAGRYGYTFGSGTRLTVV.